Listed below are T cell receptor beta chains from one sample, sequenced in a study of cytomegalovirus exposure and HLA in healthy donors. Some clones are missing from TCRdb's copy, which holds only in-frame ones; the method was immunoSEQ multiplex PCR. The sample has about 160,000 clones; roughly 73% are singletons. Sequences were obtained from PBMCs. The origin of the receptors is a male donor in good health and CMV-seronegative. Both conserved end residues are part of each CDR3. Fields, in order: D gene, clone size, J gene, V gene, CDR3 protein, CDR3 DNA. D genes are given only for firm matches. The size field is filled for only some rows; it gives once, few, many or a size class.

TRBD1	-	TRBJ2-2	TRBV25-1	CASQRTGRLSGELFF	TGTGCCAGCCAAAGGACAGGCCGCCTTTCCGGGGAGCTGTTTTTT
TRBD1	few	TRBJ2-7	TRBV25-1	CASSEPGQGEYEQYF	TGTGCCAGCAGTGAACCGGGACAGGGGGAATACGAGCAGTACTTC
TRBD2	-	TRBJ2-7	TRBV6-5	CASSYRTSGGLYEQYF	TGTGCCAGCAGTTACCGGACTAGCGGGGGTCTCTACGAGCAGTACTTC
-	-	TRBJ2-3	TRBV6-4	CASSSRGDGTDTQYF	TGTGCCAGCAGTAGTCGAGGTGACGGCACAGATACGCAGTATTTT
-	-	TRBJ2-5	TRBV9	CASSVGPAEETQYF	TGTGCCAGCAGCGTAGGCCCAGCGGAAGAGACCCAGTACTTC
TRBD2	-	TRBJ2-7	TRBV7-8	CASRTSGTHEQYF	TGTGCCAGCCGGACTAGCGGGACCCACGAGCAGTACTTC
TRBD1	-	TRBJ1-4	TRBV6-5	CASRWTGRTNEKLFF	TGTGCCAGCAGGTGGACAGGGAGGACTAATGAAAAACTGTTTTTT
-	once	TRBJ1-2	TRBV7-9	CASSQQGVGGYTF	TGTGCCAGCAGCCAACAGGGTGTCGGTGGCTACACCTTC
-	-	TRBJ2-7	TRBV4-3	CASSQVHGASYEQYF	TGCGCCAGCAGCCAAGTCCATGGGGCCTCCTACGAGCAGTACTTC
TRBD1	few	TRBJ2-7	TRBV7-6	CASSLASGGVPAYEQYF	TGTGCCAGCAGCTTAGCGTCAGGGGGCGTTCCAGCCTACGAGCAGTACTTC
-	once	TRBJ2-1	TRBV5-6	CASSSLYGSYNEQFF	TGTGCCAGCAGCTCCTTATACGGCTCCTACAATGAGCAGTTCTTC
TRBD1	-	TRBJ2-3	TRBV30	CAWSVLQGSTDTQYF	TGTGCCTGGAGTGTTTTACAGGGGTCCACAGATACGCAGTATTTT
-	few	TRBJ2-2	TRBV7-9	CASSLLAGRIGELFF	TGTGCCAGCAGCTTACTTGCAGGGCGGATCGGGGAGCTGTTTTTT
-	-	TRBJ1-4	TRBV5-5	CASRGGPTGTNEKLFF	TGTGCCAGCAGGGGTGGTCCGACAGGAACTAATGAAAAACTGTTTTTT
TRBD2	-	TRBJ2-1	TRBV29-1	CSVVSGSGNEQFF	TGCAGCGTTGTTAGCGGGAGTGGCAATGAGCAGTTCTTC
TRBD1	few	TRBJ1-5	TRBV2	CASTTGTGGNQPQHF	TGTGCCAGCACAACCGGGACAGGGGGCAATCAGCCCCAGCATTTT
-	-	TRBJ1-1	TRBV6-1	CATTWTAMNTEAFF	TGTGCCACAACCTGGACAGCCATGAACACTGAAGCTTTCTTT
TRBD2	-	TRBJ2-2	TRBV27	CATRARVIGLAGGIGELFF	TGTGCCACCAGGGCCCGGGTGATTGGACTAGCGGGAGGTATCGGGGAGCTGTTTTTT
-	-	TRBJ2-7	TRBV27	CASSSSSALEQYF	TGTGCCAGCAGTTCTTCTAGCGCTTTGGAGCAGTACTTC
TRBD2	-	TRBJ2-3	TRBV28	CASSLTSGRLSTDTQYF	TGTGCCAGCAGTTTAACTAGCGGGAGATTGAGCACAGATACGCAGTATTTT
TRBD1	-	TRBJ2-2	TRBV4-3	CASSQGTGGGELFF	TGCGCCAGCAGCCAGGGGACAGGAGGGGGGGAGCTGTTTTTT
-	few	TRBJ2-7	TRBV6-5	CASSPRGSYEQYF	TGTGCCAGCAGTCCCCGGGGTAGCTACGAGCAGTACTTC
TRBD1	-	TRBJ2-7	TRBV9	CASSPRGQGPYEQYF	TGTGCCAGCAGCCCCAGGGGACAGGGGCCCTACGAGCAGTACTTC
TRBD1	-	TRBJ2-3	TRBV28	CASITSYGTGLYTQYF	TGTGCCAGCATCACGAGCTACGGGACAGGACTTTATACGCAGTATTTT
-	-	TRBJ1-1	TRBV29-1	CSVVLWNTEAFF	TGCAGCGTTGTACTATGGAACACTGAAGCTTTCTTT
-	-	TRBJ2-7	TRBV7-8	CASSLGTASVEQYF	TGTGCCAGCAGCTTAGGGACTGCCTCTGTCGAGCAGTACTTC
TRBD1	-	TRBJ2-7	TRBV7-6	CASSTGQGTYEQYF	TGTGCCAGCAGCACGGGACAGGGCACCTACGAGCAGTACTTC
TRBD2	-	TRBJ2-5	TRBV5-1	CASSSIRGLAGRETQYF	TGCGCCAGCAGCTCGATTCGGGGACTAGCGGGGAGAGAGACCCAGTACTTC
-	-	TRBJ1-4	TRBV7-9	CASSSYSDSSANEKLFF	TGTGCCAGCAGCTCCTACTCTGACAGCTCGGCTAATGAAAAACTGTTTTTT
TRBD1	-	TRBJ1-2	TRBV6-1	CASGLTGGGYGYTF	TGTGCCAGCGGGCTCACAGGGGGCGGGTATGGCTACACCTTC
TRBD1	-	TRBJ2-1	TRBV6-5	CASSRRTGAYNEQFF	TGTGCCAGCAGTCGCCGGACAGGGGCCTACAATGAGCAGTTCTTC
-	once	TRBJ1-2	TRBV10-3	CAISGSGLEGGYTF	TGTGCCATCAGTGGGAGTGGGTTGGAGGGAGGCTACACCTTC
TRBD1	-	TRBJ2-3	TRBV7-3	CASSLTGPGTGTDTQYF	TGTGCCAGCAGCTTAACGGGACCCGGGACAGGGACAGATACGCAGTATTTT
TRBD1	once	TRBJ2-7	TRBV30	CAWSLQGAPYEQYF	TGTGCCTGGAGTTTACAGGGGGCGCCGTACGAGCAGTACTTC
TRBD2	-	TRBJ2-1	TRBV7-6	CASSLASGDYNEQFF	TGTGCCAGCAGCTTAGCTAGCGGGGACTACAATGAGCAGTTCTTC
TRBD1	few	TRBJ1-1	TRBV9	CASSAQGGNTEAFF	TGTGCCAGCAGCGCACAGGGGGGGAACACTGAAGCTTTCTTT
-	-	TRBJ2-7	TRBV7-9	CASSLEGPFYEQYF	TGTGCCAGCAGCTTGGAGGGGCCGTTCTACGAGCAGTACTTC
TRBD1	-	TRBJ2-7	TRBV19	CATRDRLTYEQYF	TGTGCCACAAGGGACAGGCTAACTTACGAGCAGTACTTC
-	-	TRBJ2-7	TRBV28	CASSFGIGEQYF	TGTGCCAGCAGTTTCGGTATTGGTGAGCAGTACTTC
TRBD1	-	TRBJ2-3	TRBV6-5	CASSYSGQGRDTQYF	TGTGCCAGCAGTTACTCGGGACAGGGGCGGGATACGCAGTATTTT
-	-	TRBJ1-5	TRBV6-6	CASSRGEQPQHF	TGTGCCAGCAGCCGCGGGGAGCAGCCCCAGCATTTT
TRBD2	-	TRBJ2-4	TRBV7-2	CASSLGLAGAKNIQYF	TGTGCCAGCAGCTTAGGGTTAGCGGGCGCCAAAAACATTCAGTACTTC
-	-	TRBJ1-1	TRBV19	CASNMNTEAFF	TGTGCCAGTAATATGAACACTGAAGCTTTCTTT
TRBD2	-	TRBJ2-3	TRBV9	CASSVGAGTTDTQYF	TGTGCCAGCAGCGTCGGAGCGGGGACCACAGATACGCAGTATTTT
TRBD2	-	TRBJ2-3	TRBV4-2	CASSQDSLAGGGDTQYF	TGTGCCAGCAGCCAAGACTCACTAGCGGGAGGGGGAGATACGCAGTATTTT
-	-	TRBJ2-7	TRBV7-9	CSSRTQGIEQYF	TGTTCCAGCAGGACCCAGGGTATCGAGCAGTACTTC
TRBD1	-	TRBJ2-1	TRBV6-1	CASSGKGQGEYNEQFF	TGTGCCAGCAGTGGGAAGGGACAGGGGGAGTACAATGAGCAGTTCTTC
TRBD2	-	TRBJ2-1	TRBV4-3	CASSQVTSAYNEQFF	TGCGCCAGCAGCCAAGTTACTAGCGCCTACAATGAGCAGTTCTTC